Listed here are 27 T cell receptor beta chains from one sample, sequenced in a study of T cell responses to AZD1222 COVID-19 vaccine. The protocol was immunoSEQ multiplex PCR, while the TCRdb copy is restricted to in-frame clones and leaves out a portion. The data hold around 73,000 clones, with roughly 87% observed a single time. The sample here was peripheral blood, taken 28 days after the second AZD1222 dose. The receptor source for this set is an adult who received the AZD1222 COVID-19 vaccine.

The CDR3 loop is CSASRGLGNTIYF. The CDR3 region has the DNA TGCAGCGCCTCGAGGGGGCTTGGAAACACCATATATTTT. The chain is built from TRBV29-1 and TRBJ1-3; 7 bases match TRBD1. V dropped 7 bases and J dropped 3; count of bases not matched to a gene: 6. CDR3 length: 13 residues. Germline CDR1 SQVTM, CDR2 ANQGSEA.

V is TRBV28 and J is TRBJ1-1; D is possibly TRBD1 (5 bases). CDR1 is MDHEN, CDR2 SYDVKM, per germline. CDR3 size: 16 residues. V was pared by 4 bases and J by 6 bases, with 21 bases between. CDR3 protein: CASSSPRGTLTAEAFF. The DNA for the CDR3 is TGTGCCAGCAGTTCGCCCCGTGGGACCCTTACGGCTGAAGCTTTCTTT.

The V and J genes are TRBV11-3 and TRBJ2-6; no clear D. CDR3 length equals 13 residues. CDR1 is SGHNT, CDR2 YENEEA, per germline. V was clipped by 1 base and J by 3 bases, with 1 base between them. CDR3 DNA: TGTGCCAGCAGCTTAGTTGGGGCCAACGTCCTGACTTTC. Protein sequence: CASSLVGANVLTF.

The rearrangement uses TRBV19 and TRBJ1-3; 7 nucleotides agree with TRBD1. The V segment lost 9 bases and the J segment 0 bases; nucleotides outside the gene matches: 11. CDR1 LNHDA and CDR2 SQIVND come from the germline V gene (reference sequence). CDR3 length: 16 residues. CDR3 amino acids: CASTVTGRLSGNTIYF. The CDR3 bases are TGTGCCAGCACGGTGACAGGGAGGCTCTCTGGAAACACCATATATTTT. Full variable domain (rest looked up from reference TRBV19 and TRBJ1-3): DGGITQSPKYLFRKEGQNVTLSCEQNLNHDAMYWYRQDPGQGLRLIYYSQIVNDFQKGDIAEGYSVSREKKESFPLTVTSAQKNPTAFYLCASTVTGRLSGNTIYFGEGSWLTVV.

The chain couples TRBV2 to TRBJ2-2; D ambiguous. Per germline, CDR1 SNHLY and CDR2 FYNNEI. Between the trimmed V and J ends, which lost 6 bases and 5 bases, there was a span of 10 bases. This CDR3 is 13 amino acids long. CDR3 coding DNA: TGTGCCAGCAGGGCCGACGTAACCGGGGAGCTGTTTTTT. Translating gives CASRADVTGELFF. Combining the CDR3 with reference TRBV2 and TRBJ2-2 gives the whole variable domain EPEVTQTPSHQVTQMGQEVILRCVPISNHLYFYWYRQILGQKVEFLVSFYNNEISEKSEIFDDQFSVERPDGSNFTLKIRSTKLEDSAMYFCASRADVTGELFFGEGSRLTVL.

This chain connects TRBV19 to TRBJ2-3; 11 nucleotides line up with TRBD2. J lost 2 bases, V lost 3 bases, and 7 bases had no gene match. Germline V gene lookup returns CDR1 LNHDA and CDR2 SQIVND (reference sequence). The CDR3 length is 17 residues. The CDR3 loop is CASSIILAGGATDTQYF. The CDR3, as DNA: TGTGCCAGTAGTATCATCCTAGCGGGAGGAGCCACAGATACGCAGTATTTT.

The chain uses TRBV5-1 and TRBJ1-5; 9 bases match TRBD1. The V and J ends lost 4 bases and 4 bases, in that order; junction bases with no gene match: 6. Germline assignment: CDR1 SGHRS and CDR2 YFSETQ. This CDR3 comprises 15 residues. The CDR3 spells CASSPTGGGNQPQHF. The CDR3 region has the DNA TGCGCCAGCAGCCCCACAGGGGGCGGGAATCAGCCCCAGCATTTT.

The J gene is TRBJ2-5, the V gene TRBV5-1; D is perhaps TRBD1 (5 bases). V was shortened by 5 bases and J by 4 bases, with 15 bases between the two germline ends. The germline CDR1 and CDR2 sequences are SGHRS and YFSETQ. CDR3 length: 14 amino acids. CDR3 DNA sequence: TGCGCCAGCAGGGTGGGGCCCAGCCGAGAGACCCAGTACTTC. Its protein is CASRVGPSRETQYF.

The chain links TRBV3-1 (or the pseudogene TRBV3-2) to TRBJ2-5, with a possible D match to TRBD2 (5 bases). V was trimmed by 1 base and J by 5 bases, leaving 11 bases between them. The CDR3 runs 14 residues. Germline assignment: CDR1 LGHDT and CDR2 YNNKEL (reference sequence). CDR3 sequence: CASSQARERETQYF. CDR3 in DNA: TGTGCCAGCAGCCAAGCGCGAGAGCGGGAGACCCAGTACTTC.

The rearrangement uses TRBV5-4 and TRBJ2-3; D is unresolved. Germline loops: CDR1 SGHNT, CDR2 YYREEE (reference sequence). The germline V and J ends were trimmed by 2 bases and 3 bases, with 13 bases remaining between them. CDR3 length: 15 amino acids. CDR3 coding DNA: TGTGCCAGCAGCTTTGCTACAACAGAAACAGATACGCAGTATTTT. It translates to CASSFATTETDTQYF.

This chain connects TRBV27 to TRBJ2-1; TRBD2 matches 10 bases. J gave up 7 bases and V 8 bases, and 8 bases lay outside the gene matches. The CDR3 contains 14 residues. The germline V gene encodes CDR1 MNHEY and CDR2 SMNVEV (reference sequence). The CDR3 DNA is TGTGCCAGCCTTAGCGGGGGGCCCGGGAATGAGCAGTTCTTC. It yields the protein CASLSGGPGNEQFF.

This clone was seen just once. The chain couples TRBV28 to TRBJ2-7; the match to TRBD2 covers 10 bases. The V gene's germline CDR1 is MDHEN and CDR2 SYDVKM. The CDR3 has 15 residues. After removal of 5 bases from V and 4 bases from J, the junction contained 8 bases not matched to a gene. The CDR3 sequence is CASSALAGEVYEQYF. For the CDR3, the DNA is TGTGCCAGCAGTGCGCTAGCGGGGGAGGTATACGAGCAGTACTTC.

The chain uses TRBV28 and TRBJ1-1, with 7 bases aligning to TRBD1. Per germline, CDR1 MDHEN and CDR2 SYDVKM. V gave up 5 bases and J gave up 11 bases; unmatched junction bases: 14. The CDR3 extends over 14 amino acids. CDR3 region: CASSRSAQGRDAFF. The DNA for the CDR3 is TGTGCCAGCAGTCGTAGCGCACAGGGGCGAGATGCTTTCTTT. The full variable domain, rest sourced from reference TRBV28 and TRBJ1-1, is DVKVTQSSRYLVKRTGEKVFLECVQDMDHENMFWYRQDPGLGLRLIYFSYDVKMKEKGDIPEGYSVSREKKERFSLILESASTNQTSMYLCASSRSAQGRDAFFGQGTRLTVV.

The chain uses TRBV15 and TRBJ1-5, with D unclear. This CDR3 contains 13 residues. Between the trimmed V and J ends, which lost 8 bases and 9 bases, there was a span of 17 bases. CDR1 and CDR2 (germline): LNHNV, YYDKDF (reference sequence). CDR3 sequence reads: CATSEGPVWPQHF. CDR3 DNA: TGTGCCACCTCGGAGGGCCCCGTTTGGCCCCAGCATTTT.

V gene TRBV28 combines with J gene TRBJ1-2; D may be TRBD1 (5 bases). CDR1 and CDR2 (germline): MDHEN, SYDVKM. V lost 3 bases and J lost 7, with 6 bases in between. This CDR3 spans 11 amino acids. The CDR3 region has the DNA TGTGCCAGCAGTTTGAGGGGTGGCTACACCTTC. As protein: CASSLRGGYTF.

CDR3 nucleotides: TGCGCCAGCAGCTTGACAGGCAATCAGCCCCAGCATTTT. Translation gives CASSLTGNQPQHF. V usage is TRBV5-1 and J usage is TRBJ1-5, with no clear D. In germline, CDR1 is SGHRS, CDR2 YFSETQ. This CDR3 contains 13 residues. V was shortened by 1 base and J by 2 bases, with 4 bases between the two germline ends.

J is TRBJ1-2 and V is TRBV11-2; no firm D call. CDR1 and CDR2 from the germline V gene are SGHAT and FQNNGV. The CDR3 has 13 residues. V was trimmed by 1 base and J by 4 bases, leaving 7 bases between them. CDR3 DNA sequence: TGTGCCAGCAGCTTAGCGGGAGGCTATGGCTACACCTTC. It codes for CASSLAGGYGYTF. Drawing the rest from reference TRBV11-2 and TRBJ1-2, the complete variable domain is EAGVAQSPRYKIIEKRQSVAFWCNPISGHATLYWYQQILGQGPKLLIQFQNNGVVDDSQLPKDRFSAERLKGVDSTLKIQPAKLEDSAVYLCASSLAGGYGYTFGSGTRLTVV.

The J gene is TRBJ2-7, the V gene TRBV7-8; no firm D call. V was clipped by 3 bases and J by 6 bases, with 9 bases between them. The CDR3 is 12 amino acids. In germline, CDR1 is SGHVS, CDR2 FQNEAQ. The CDR3 spells CASSLLHGEQYV. CDR3 sequence (DNA): TGTGCCAGCAGCTTGCTGCACGGCGAGCAGTACGTC.

J is TRBJ1-1 and V is TRBV30; 7 bases fit TRBD1. The junction had 2 bases not matched to a gene; V was cut back by 3 bases and J by 1 base. CDR1 is GTSNPN, CDR2 SVGIG, per germline (reference sequence). The CDR3 length is 13 residues. The CDR3 sequence: CAWRDRPNTEAFF. Here the CDR3 DNA reads TGTGCCTGGAGGGACAGGCCGAACACTGAAGCTTTCTTT. Using reference TRBV30 and TRBJ1-1 for the parts outside the CDR3, the full variable domain is SQTIHQWPATLVQPVGSPLSLECTVEGTSNPNLYWYRQAAGRGLQLLFYSVGIGQISSEVPQNLSASRPQDRQFILSSKKLLLSDSGFYLCAWRDRPNTEAFFGQGTRLTVV.

The chain recombines TRBV9 with TRBJ2-2; no reliable D call. V was trimmed by 7 bases and J by 0 bases, leaving 16 bases between them. The CDR3 is 16 amino acids. Germline V gives CDR1 SGDLS, CDR2 YYNGEE. The CDR3 sequence: CASAPPPASNTGELFF. The CDR3 coding sequence is TGTGCCAGCGCTCCCCCCCCAGCCTCGAACACCGGGGAGCTGTTTTTT.

The V gene is TRBV5-1, the J gene TRBJ2-2, with D possibly matching TRBD2 (6 bases). Trimming shortened V by 5 bases and J by 5 bases, and 16 bases separated the two germline ends. The CDR3 is 15 residues long. Germline CDR1 reads SGHRS; CDR2 reads YFSETQ. CDR3 loop: CASSIAGKGTGELFF. Here the CDR3 DNA reads TGCGCCAGCAGTATTGCGGGGAAGGGAACCGGGGAGCTGTTTTTT.

This clone has just one count. This chain links TRBV24-1 with TRBJ2-2; D perhaps matches TRBD1 (6 bases). The CDR3 sequence is 14 residues long. V gave up 7 bases and J gave up 0 bases, with 8 bases separating them. Germline-derived CDR1 and CDR2 are KGHDR and SFDVKD. This CDR3 reads CATRHRANTGELFF. In DNA, the CDR3 is TGTGCCACCAGACACAGGGCGAACACCGGGGAGCTGTTTTTT.

This chain links TRBV14 with TRBJ1-1; TRBD1 is a possible D gene (6 bases). Per the germline V gene, CDR1 is SGHDN and CDR2 is FVKESK. V gave up 5 bases and J gave up 1 base, with 11 bases separating them. The CDR3 is 14 residues long. In DNA, the CDR3 is TGTGCCAGCAGCATCCTCAGGGGGAACACTGAAGCTTTCTTT. Translation: CASSILRGNTEAFF.

The rearrangement joins TRBV5-1 to TRBJ1-1, with TRBD1 matching over 9 bases. CDR1 SGHRS and CDR2 YFSETQ come from the germline V gene. Trimming cost V 0 bases and J 1 base; bases outside gene matches: 1. This CDR3 comprises 15 residues. CDR3 DNA: TGCGCCAGCAGCTTGGAACAGGGGGCGAACACTGAAGCTTTCTTT. This gives the protein CASSLEQGANTEAFF.

The gene calls are TRBV9 and TRBJ2-3; D gene uncertain. Trimming took 0 bases from V and 0 from J, leaving 2 bases between them. Germline V gives CDR1 SGDLS, CDR2 YYNGEE. This CDR3 has 13 amino acids. DNA of the CDR3: TGTGCCAGCAGCGTAGGTAGCACAGATACGCAGTATTTT. Translated: CASSVGSTDTQYF.

The chain links TRBV6-1 to TRBJ2-7; the D gene is possibly TRBD1 (6 bases). V lost 3 bases and J 0 bases, leaving 9 bases between the germline ends. The germline gives CDR1 MNHNS, CDR2 SASEGT. The CDR3 covers 14 residues. In DNA form, the CDR3 reads TGTGCCAGCAGTGACCGGGACAACTCCTACGAGCAGTACGTC. Its translation: CASSDRDNSYEQYV.

This clone was picked up one time. The CDR3 bases are TGCGCCAGCAGCCAAGAGGTGGGGGGCGGAGCCGAAGAGACCCAGTACTTC. Translated: CASSQEVGGGAEETQYF. The chain recombines TRBV4-1 with TRBJ2-5; D assignment may be TRBD1 or TRBD2 (6 bases each). Looked up from germline, CDR1 is MGHRA and CDR2 is YSYEKL. Trimming cost V 0 bases and J 3 bases, with 17 bases left between them. The CDR3 has 17 residues.